These 2 T cell receptor beta chains were all obtained from the same sample, sequenced in a study of T cell clonality in common variable immunodeficiency. Overall study findings and caveats: Fewer deletions and N-nucleotide insertions were reportedly seen in common variable immunodeficiency TCR beta sequences.

These receptors have no known antigen. The table came from immunoSEQ multiplex PCR; TCRdb's copy has only in-frame clones and leaves some out. The sample contains roughly 40,000 clones, none occurring once; roughly 6% lies in the top ten. Sequenced material: peripheral blood mononuclear cells. These receptors were taken from a human donor with common variable immunodeficiency.

This clone has a count of ten or more. The read gets to within 3 residues of the CDR3 end, and the germline J gene fills in the rest. The chain uses TRBV11-2 and TRBJ1-4, with 7 positions matching TRBD1. This CDR3 has 14 amino acids. The ends lost 5 bases at V and 5 bases at J; junction bases unmatched: 5. The V gene's germline CDR1 is SGHAT and CDR2 FQNNGV. The sequenced CDR3 bases are TGTGCCAGCAGCCCGGGACAGTTCAATGAAAAA. Protein product: CASSPGQFNEK. The whole CDR3 protein reads CASSPGQFNEKLFF.

This clone came up many times. With the read ending 3 residues before the CDR3 end, the germline J gene is used to fill in that end. The V and J genes are TRBV5-1 and TRBJ2-7, with 7 bases that match TRBD1. This CDR3 is 15 amino acids long. V shed 4 bases and J 2 bases; nucleotides not matched to a gene: 9. Germline V lookup: CDR1 SGHRS, CDR2 YFSETQ. The CDR3 bases that were read are TGCGCCAGCAGCCCGACTACGGACAGGACCTACGAG. Protein: CASSPTTDRTYE. The CDR3 in its entirety is CASSPTTDRTYEQYF.